These 8 T cell receptor beta chains came from one sample sequenced in a study of cytomegalovirus exposure and HLA in healthy donors. Assay used: immunoSEQ multiplex PCR; TCRdb lists only in-frame clones, some missing. The sample has around 56,000 clones, roughly 93% seen once. Sequenced material: PBMCs. These receptors were collected from a woman younger than 30 in good health and CMV-seropositive.

The chain uses TRBV28 and TRBJ1-2; D is uncertain. The V gene's germline CDR1 is MDHEN and CDR2 SYDVKM. V dropped 4 bases and J dropped 1 base, with 13 bases sitting between them. The CDR3 sequence is 15 residues long. CDR3 DNA sequence: TGTGCCAGCAGTTCACCTCGGACTGTTAACTATGGCTACACCTTC. Translation: CASSSPRTVNYGYTF.

The chain uses TRBV5-6 and TRBJ1-6; 9 nucleotides match TRBD1. The ends lost 4 bases at V and 1 base at J; junction bases unmatched: 3. Germline CDR1 reads SGHDT; CDR2 reads YYEEEE. The CDR3 totals 16 residues. The DNA of the CDR3 is TGTGCCAGCAGCACCGACAGGGGGTCCTATAATTCACCCCTCCACTTT. Residues: CASSTDRGSYNSPLHF.

The chain links TRBV7-2 to TRBJ2-4, with D maybe TRBD1 (5 bases). This CDR3 is 14 amino acids long. The germline CDR1 and CDR2 sequences are SGHTA and FQGNSA. V was shortened by 0 bases and J by 7 bases, with 10 bases between the two germline ends. As DNA, the CDR3 is TGTGCCAGCAGCTTAGCGCCGGCAGGGAACATTCAGTACTTC. As protein: CASSLAPAGNIQYF.

Only one count was recorded for this clone. This chain uses TRBV28 with TRBJ1-2; possible D gene TRBD1, 5 bases. V dropped 7 bases and J dropped 8 bases, with 20 bases sitting between them. CDR1 is MDHEN, CDR2 SYDVKM, per germline. The CDR3 spans 14 residues. CDR3 DNA sequence: TGTGCCAGCACCATAACAGGACCCCTAGGAGGCTACACCTTC. It codes for CASTITGPLGGYTF.

A single count supports this clone. V is TRBV7-8 and J is TRBJ1-1; possibly TRBD1 for D (6 bases). CDR3 length: 14 amino acids. Looked up from germline, CDR1 is SGHVS and CDR2 is FQNEAQ. With 5 bases removed from V and 11 bases from J, the gap between germline ends came to 21 bases. The CDR3 protein is CASSPTTGTRNAFF. The CDR3 DNA sequence: TGTGCCAGCAGCCCGACCACAGGGACTAGGAACGCTTTCTTT. Full variable domain (rest looked up from reference TRBV7-8 and TRBJ1-1): GAGVSQSPRYKVAKRGQDVALRCDPISGHVSLFWYQQALGQGPEFLTYFQNEAQLDKSGLPSDRFFAERPEGSVSTLKIQRTQQEDSAVYLCASSPTTGTRNAFFGQGTRLTVV.

The chain has TRBV2 and TRBJ1-1, with a weak D call TRBD1 (5 bases). The V end was cut by 6 bases, the J end by 8 bases, with 13 bases between. This CDR3 has 12 residues. CDR1 is SNHLY, CDR2 FYNNEI, per germline. The CDR3, as DNA: TGTGCCAGCAGGGGAGGGGCCGGGGAAGCTTTCTTT. Residues: CASRGGAGEAFF. Combining the CDR3 with reference TRBV2 and TRBJ1-1 gives the whole variable domain EPEVTQTPSHQVTQMGQEVILRCVPISNHLYFYWYRQILGQKVEFLVSFYNNEISEKSEIFDDQFSVERPDGSNFTLKIRSTKLEDSAMYFCASRGGAGEAFFGQGTRLTVV.

This chain uses TRBV6-1 with TRBJ1-4, with D perhaps TRBD1 (5 bases). Trimming cost V 2 bases and J 0 bases, with 7 bases left between them. This CDR3 spans 15 amino acids. In germline, CDR1 is MNHNS, CDR2 SASEGT. The CDR3 DNA sequence: TGTGCCAGCAGTGAACTCAGGGCAACTAATGAAAAACTGTTTTTT. This gives the protein CASSELRATNEKLFF.

CDR3 coding DNA: TGTGCCAGCACAGGGGACGGCGCTGAGCAGTTCTTC. Its translation is CASTGDGAEQFF. V gene TRBV5-8 combines with J gene TRBJ2-1; TRBD1 is a possible D gene (6 bases). Trimming left V 6 bases short and J 9 bases short, with 13 bases between. The CDR3 contains 12 residues. CDR1 is SGHTS and CDR2 is YDEGEE in the germline V gene.